The present entry profiles one T cell receptor (beta chain) with its context. Clones were sequenced by immunoSEQ multiplex PCR, and TCRdb holds only the in-frame ones, with some missing. The sample consists of nearly 70,000 clones, 90% to 95% of them appearing once. This sample is part of a study of T cell changes during pregnancy in multiple sclerosis. The CDR3 totals 14 residues. Trimming shortened V by 2 bases and J by 4 bases, and 11 bases separated the two germline ends. Germline V gene sequence: CDR1 MNHEY, CDR2 SMNVEV (reference sequence). The material was peripheral blood, obtained in the second trimester of pregnancy. The J gene is TRBJ1-1, the V gene TRBV27; D is perhaps TRBD1 (6 bases). This sequence was found in a female donor in good health, enrolled as a control in a pregnancy study. The CDR3 loop reads CASSLQGSGTEAFF. The CDR3 DNA reads TGTGCCAGCAGTTTACAGGGGTCGGGCACTGAAGCTTTCTTT.